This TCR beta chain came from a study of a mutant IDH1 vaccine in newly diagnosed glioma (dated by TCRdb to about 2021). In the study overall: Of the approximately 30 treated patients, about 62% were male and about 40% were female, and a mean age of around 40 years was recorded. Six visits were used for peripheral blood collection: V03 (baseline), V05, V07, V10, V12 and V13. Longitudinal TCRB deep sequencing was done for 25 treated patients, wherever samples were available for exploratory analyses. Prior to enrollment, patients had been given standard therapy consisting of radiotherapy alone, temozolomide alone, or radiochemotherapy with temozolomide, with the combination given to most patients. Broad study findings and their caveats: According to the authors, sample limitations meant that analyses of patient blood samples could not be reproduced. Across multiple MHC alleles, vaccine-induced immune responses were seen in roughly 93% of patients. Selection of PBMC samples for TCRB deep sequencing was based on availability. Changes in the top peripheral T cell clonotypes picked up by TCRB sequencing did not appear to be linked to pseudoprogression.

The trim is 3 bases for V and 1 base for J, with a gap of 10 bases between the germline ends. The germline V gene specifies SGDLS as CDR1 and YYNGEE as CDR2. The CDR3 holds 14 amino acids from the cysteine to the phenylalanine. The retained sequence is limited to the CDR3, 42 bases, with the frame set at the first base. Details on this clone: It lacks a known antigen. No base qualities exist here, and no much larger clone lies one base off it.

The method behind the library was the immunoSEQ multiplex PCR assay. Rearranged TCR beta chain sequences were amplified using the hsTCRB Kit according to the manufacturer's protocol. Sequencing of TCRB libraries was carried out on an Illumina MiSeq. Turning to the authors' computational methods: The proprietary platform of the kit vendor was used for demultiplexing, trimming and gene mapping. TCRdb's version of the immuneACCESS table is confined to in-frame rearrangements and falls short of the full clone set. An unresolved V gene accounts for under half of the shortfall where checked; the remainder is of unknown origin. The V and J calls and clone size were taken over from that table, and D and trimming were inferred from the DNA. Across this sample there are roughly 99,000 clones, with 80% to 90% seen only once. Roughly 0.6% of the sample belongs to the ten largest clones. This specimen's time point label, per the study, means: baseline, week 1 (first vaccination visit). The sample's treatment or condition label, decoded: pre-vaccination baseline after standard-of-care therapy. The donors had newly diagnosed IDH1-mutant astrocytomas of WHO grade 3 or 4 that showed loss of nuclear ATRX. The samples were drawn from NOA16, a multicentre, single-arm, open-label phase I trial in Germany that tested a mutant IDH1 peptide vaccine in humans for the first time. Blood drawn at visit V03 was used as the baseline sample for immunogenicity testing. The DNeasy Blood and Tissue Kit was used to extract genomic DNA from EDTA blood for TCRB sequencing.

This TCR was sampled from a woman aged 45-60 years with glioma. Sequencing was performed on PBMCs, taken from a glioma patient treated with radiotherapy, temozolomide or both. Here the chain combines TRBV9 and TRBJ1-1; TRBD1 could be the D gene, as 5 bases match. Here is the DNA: TGTGCCAGCAGCGCCTCAGGGAGGAACACTGAAGCTTTCTTT. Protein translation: CASSASGRNTEAFF.